This T cell receptor (beta chain) was identified during a study of blood T cell repertoires in COVID-19. Study-wide background: From T cells, B-cell-depleted T cells, or PBMCs came the material, which was cDNA or gDNA.

TCRdb keeps only in-frame clones here, not all; method: immunoSEQ multiplex PCR. The sample shows over 200,000 clones, 75% to 85% of them seen only once. With 4 bases clipped from V and 1 base from J, the junction kept 5 bases outside the gene matches. Germline CDR1 reads LNHDA; CDR2 reads SQIVND (reference sequence). CDR3 length equals 16 residues. Patients from Seattle were sampled longitudinally, starting during active infection. V and J are TRBV19 and TRBJ2-1; TRBD1 matches at 9 bases. This TCR came from a young woman with COVID-19, enrolled during active disease. Sequences were obtained from peripheral blood. Written as DNA, the CDR3 is TGTGCCAGTAGTACAGACAGGGGGATTTCCTACAATGAGCAGTTCTTC. Protein product: CASSTDRGISYNEQFF.